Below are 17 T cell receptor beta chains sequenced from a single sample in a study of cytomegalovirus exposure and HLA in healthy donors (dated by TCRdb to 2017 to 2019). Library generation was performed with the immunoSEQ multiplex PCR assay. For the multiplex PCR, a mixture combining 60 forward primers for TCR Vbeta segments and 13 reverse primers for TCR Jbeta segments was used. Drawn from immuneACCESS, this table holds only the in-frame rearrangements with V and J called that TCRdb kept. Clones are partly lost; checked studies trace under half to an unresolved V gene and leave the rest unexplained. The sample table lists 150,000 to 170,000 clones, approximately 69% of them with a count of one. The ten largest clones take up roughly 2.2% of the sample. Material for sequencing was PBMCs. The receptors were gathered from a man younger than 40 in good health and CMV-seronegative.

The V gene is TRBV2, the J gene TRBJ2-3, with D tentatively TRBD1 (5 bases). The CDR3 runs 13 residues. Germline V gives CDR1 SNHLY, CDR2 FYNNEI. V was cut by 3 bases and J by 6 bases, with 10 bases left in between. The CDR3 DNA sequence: TGTGCCAGCAGTGACAGGGTCGGGGATACGCAGTATTTT. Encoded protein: CASSDRVGDTQYF. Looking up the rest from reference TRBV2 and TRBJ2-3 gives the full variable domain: EPEVTQTPSHQVTQMGQEVILRCVPISNHLYFYWYRQILGQKVEFLVSFYNNEISEKSEIFDDQFSVERPDGSNFTLKIRSTKLEDSAMYFCASSDRVGDTQYFGPGTRLTVL.

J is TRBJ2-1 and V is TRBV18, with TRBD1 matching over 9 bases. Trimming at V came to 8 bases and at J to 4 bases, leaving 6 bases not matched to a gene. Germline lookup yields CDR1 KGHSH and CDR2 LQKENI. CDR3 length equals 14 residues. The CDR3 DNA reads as TGTGCCAGCCGCGGACAGGGGCGATACAATGAGCAGTTCTTC. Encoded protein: CASRGQGRYNEQFF. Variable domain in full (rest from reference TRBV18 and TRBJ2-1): NAGVMQNPRHLVRRRGQEARLRCSPMKGHSHVYWYRQLPEEGLKFMVYLQKENIIDESGMPKERFSAEFPKEGPSILRIQQVVRGDSAAYFCASRGQGRYNEQFFGPGTRLTVL.

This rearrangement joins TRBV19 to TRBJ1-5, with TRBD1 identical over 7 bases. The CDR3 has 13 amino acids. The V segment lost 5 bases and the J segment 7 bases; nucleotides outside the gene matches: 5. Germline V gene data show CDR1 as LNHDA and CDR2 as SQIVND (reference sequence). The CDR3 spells CASSRDSGQPQHF. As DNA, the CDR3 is TGTGCCAGTAGTCGGGACAGCGGGCAGCCCCAGCATTTT.

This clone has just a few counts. In DNA form, the CDR3 reads TGTGCCAGCAGCGTAGTTGGGGGGGAAACCCAGTACTTC. This translates into CASSVVGGETQYF. The V and J genes are TRBV9 and TRBJ2-5; 7 bases are shared with TRBD2. V was pared by 0 bases and J by 8 bases, with 4 bases of the junction left unmatched. In germline, CDR1 is SGDLS, CDR2 YYNGEE. The CDR3 consists of 13 residues.

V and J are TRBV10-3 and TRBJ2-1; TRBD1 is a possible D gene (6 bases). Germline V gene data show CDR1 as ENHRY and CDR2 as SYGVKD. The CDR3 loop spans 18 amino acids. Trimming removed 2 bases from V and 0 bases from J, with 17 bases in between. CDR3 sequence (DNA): TGTGCCATCAGTGAGAGAGGCCACCAGGGGAGCTCCTACAATGAGCAGTTCTTC. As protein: CAISERGHQGSSYNEQFF.

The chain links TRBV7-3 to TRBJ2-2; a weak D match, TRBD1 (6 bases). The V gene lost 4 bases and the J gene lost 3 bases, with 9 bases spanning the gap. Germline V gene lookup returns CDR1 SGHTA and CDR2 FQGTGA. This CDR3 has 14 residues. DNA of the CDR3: TGTGCCAGCAGCTCCCCAGGGGACACCGGGGAGCTGTTTTTT. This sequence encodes CASSSPGDTGELFF.

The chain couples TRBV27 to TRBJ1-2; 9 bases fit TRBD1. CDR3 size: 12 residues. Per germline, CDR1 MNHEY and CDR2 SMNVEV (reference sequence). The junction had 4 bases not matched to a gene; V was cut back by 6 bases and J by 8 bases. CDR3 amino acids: CASSKQGAGYTF. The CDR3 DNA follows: TGTGCCAGCAGCAAACAGGGGGCGGGCTACACCTTC.

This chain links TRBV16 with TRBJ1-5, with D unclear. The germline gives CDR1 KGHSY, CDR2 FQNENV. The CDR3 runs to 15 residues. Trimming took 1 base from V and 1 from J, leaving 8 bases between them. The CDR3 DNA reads TGTGCCAGCAGCCAATACGCCAGAAGCAATCAGCCCCAGCATTTT. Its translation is CASSQYARSNQPQHF.

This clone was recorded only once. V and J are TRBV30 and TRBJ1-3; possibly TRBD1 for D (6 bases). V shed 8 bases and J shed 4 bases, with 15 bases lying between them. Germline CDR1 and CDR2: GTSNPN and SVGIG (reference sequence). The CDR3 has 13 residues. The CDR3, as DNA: TGTGCCACACAGGGTGCCGCGGGAAACACCATATATTTT. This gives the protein CATQGAAGNTIYF.

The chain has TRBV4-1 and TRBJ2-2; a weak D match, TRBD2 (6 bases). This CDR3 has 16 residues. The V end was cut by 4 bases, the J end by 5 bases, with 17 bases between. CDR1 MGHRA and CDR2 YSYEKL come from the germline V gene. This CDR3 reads CASSPMGKGGTGELFF. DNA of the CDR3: TGCGCCAGCAGCCCGATGGGTAAGGGAGGAACCGGGGAGCTGTTTTTT.

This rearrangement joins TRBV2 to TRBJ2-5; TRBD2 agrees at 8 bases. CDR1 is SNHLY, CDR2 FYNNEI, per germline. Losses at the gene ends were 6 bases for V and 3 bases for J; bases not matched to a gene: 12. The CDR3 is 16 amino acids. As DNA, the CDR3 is TGTGCCAGCAGCCCCGGGGTAGCGGGGATTAAAGAGACCCAGTACTTC. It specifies CASSPGVAGIKETQYF.

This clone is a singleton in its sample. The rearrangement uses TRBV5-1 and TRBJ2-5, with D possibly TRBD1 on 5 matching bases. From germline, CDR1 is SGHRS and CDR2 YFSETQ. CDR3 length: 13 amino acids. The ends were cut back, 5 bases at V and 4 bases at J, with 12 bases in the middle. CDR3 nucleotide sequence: TGCGCCAGCAGTCTCCAGGGTGGAGAGACCCAGTACTTC. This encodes CASSLQGGETQYF.

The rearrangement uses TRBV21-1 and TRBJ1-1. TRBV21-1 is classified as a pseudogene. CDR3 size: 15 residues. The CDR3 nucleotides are TGTGCCAGCAGCACCAAGAAGGCAGGGAGGACTGAAGCTTTCTTT. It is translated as CASSTKKAGRTEAFF.

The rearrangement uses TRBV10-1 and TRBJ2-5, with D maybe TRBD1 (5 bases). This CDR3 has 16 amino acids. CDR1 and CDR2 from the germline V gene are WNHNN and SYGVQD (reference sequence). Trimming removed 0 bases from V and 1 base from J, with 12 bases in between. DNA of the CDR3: TGCGCCAGCAGTGAGTCAACAGGCCAATTCCAAGAGACCCAGTACTTC. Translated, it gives CASSESTGQFQETQYF.

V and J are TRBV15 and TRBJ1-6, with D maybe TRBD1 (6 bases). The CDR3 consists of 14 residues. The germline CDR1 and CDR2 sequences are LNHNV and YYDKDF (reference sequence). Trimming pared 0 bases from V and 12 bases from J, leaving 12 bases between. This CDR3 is CATSRDPQGKPLHF. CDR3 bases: TGTGCCACCAGCAGAGATCCACAGGGTAAACCCCTCCACTTT. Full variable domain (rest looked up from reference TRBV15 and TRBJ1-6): DAMVIQNPRYQVTQFGKPVTLSCSQTLNHNVMYWYQQKSSQAPKLLFHYYDKDFNNEADTPDNFQSRRPNTSFCFLDIRSPGLGDTAMYLCATSRDPQGKPLHFGNGTRLTVT.

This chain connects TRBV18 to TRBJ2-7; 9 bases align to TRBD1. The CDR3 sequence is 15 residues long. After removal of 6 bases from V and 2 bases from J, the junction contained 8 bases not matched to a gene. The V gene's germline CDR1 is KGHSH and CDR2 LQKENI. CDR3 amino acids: CASSRTGTGPYEQYF. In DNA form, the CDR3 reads TGTGCCAGCTCCCGTACCGGGACAGGGCCCTACGAGCAGTACTTC.

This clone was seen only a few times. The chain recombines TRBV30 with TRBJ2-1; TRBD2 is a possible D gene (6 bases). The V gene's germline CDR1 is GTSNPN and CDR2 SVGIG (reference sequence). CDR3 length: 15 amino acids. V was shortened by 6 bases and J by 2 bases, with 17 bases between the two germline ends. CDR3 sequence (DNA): TGTGCCTGCCTACTAGCTAATTCCCCCTACAATGAGCAGTTCTTC. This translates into CACLLANSPYNEQFF.